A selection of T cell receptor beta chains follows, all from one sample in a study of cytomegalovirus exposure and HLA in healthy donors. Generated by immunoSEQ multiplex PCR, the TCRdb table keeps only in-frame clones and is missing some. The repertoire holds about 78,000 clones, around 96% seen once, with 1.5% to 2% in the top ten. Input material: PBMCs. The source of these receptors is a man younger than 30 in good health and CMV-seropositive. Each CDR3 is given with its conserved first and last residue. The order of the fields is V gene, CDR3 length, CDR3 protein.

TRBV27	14	CASRPADRENIQYF
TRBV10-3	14	CAISLTGTNTEAFF
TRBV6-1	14	CASSFELMNTEAFF
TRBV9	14	CASSKTGSGNTIYF
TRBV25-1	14	CASSEYAVTDTQYF
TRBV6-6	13	CASSRRGSYEQYF
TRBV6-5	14	CASSPHRVSDGYTF
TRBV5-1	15	CASSPSRQNYNEQFF
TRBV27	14	CASSFSSGSNEQYF
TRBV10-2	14	CAIRGGSGTDTQYF
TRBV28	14	CASSLNRGRTEAFF
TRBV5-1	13	CASSPLADNEQFF
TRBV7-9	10	CASAGETQYF
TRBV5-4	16	CASSSKLAGRIETQYF
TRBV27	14	CASTRLAGPNEQFF
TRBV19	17	CASTNIRGAIDTGELFF
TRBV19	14	CASTNLPGANVLTF
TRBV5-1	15	CASSPQQGVVNEQFF
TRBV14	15	CASSPMPGGGYGYTF
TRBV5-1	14	CASSPTPANEKLFF
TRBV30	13	CAWSSAEDTEAFF
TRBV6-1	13	CASSQPGQYEQYF
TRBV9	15	CASSAGGIANYGYTF